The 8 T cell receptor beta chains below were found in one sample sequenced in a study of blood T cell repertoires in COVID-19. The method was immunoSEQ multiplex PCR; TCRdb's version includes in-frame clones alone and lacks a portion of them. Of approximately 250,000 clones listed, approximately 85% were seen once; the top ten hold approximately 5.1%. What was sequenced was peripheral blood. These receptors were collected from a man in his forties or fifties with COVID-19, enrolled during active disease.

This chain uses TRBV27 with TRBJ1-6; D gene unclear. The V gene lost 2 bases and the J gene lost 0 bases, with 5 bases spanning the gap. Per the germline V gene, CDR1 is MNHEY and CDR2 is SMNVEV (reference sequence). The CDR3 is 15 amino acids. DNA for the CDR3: TGTGCCAGCAGTTTAGAGGACTCCTATAATTCACCCCTCCACTTT. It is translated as CASSLEDSYNSPLHF.

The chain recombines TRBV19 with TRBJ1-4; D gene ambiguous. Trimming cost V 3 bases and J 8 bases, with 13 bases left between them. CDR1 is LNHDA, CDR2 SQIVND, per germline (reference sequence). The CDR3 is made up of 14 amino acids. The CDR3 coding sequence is TGTGCCAGTAGTATGCTCGGAGGTGGCGAAAAACTGTTTTTT. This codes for CASSMLGGGEKLFF.

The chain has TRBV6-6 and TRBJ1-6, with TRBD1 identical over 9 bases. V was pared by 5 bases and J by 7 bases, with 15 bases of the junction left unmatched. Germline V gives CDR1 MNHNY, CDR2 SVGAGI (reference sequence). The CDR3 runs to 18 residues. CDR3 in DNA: TGTGCCAGCAGTCCCACCCCCGGGACAGGGTTTAGCAATTCACCCCTCCACTTT. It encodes CASSPTPGTGFSNSPLHF.

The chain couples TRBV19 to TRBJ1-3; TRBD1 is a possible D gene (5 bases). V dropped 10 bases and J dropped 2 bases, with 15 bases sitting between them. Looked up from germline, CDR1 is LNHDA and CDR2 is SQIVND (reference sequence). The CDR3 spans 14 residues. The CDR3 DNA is TGTGCCACATCACCCCAGGGTCCTGGAAACACCATATATTTT. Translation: CATSPQGPGNTIYF.

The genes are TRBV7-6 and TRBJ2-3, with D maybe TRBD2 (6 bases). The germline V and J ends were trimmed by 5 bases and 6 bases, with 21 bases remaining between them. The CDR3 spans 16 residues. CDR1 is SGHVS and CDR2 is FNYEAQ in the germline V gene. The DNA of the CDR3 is TGTGCCAGCAGCGGCGGGATCCCTAGGAACCGGGATACGCAGTATTTT. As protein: CASSGGIPRNRDTQYF.

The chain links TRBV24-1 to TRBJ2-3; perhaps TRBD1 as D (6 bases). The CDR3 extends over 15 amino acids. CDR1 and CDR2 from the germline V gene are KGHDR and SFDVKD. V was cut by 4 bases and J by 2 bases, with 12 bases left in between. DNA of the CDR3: TGTGCCACCAGTGACCACCGGGACATCACAGATACGCAGTATTTT. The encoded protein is CATSDHRDITDTQYF.

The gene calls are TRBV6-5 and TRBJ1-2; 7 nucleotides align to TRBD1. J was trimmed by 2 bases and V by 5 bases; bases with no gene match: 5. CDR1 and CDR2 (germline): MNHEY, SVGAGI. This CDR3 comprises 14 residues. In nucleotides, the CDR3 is TGTGCCAGCAGTAACAACAGGGGCAACTATGGCTACACCTTC. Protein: CASSNNRGNYGYTF.

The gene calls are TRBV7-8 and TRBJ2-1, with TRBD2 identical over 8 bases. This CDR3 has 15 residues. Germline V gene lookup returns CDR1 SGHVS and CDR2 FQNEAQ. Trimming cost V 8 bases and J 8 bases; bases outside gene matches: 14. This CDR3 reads CASGPAGGSTDEQFF. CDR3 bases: TGTGCCAGCGGTCCCGCGGGGGGATCTACGGATGAGCAGTTCTTC.